Following are 20 T cell receptor beta chains from one sample sequenced in a study of OX40 agonist ivuxolimab in advanced cancers. TCRdb keeps only in-frame clones here, not all; method: immunoSEQ multiplex PCR. Of nearly 80,000 clones in the sample, approximately 84% were seen once. The sample in question was CD4+ or CD8+ T cells sorted from blood, obtained in a trial of the OX40 agonist ivuxolimab. Receptors originate from an adult with an advanced solid tumor such as melanoma, head and neck, liver or kidney cancer.

V and J are TRBV19 and TRBJ1-1; D remains ambiguous. Trimming left V 4 bases short and J 1 base short, with 13 bases between. CDR3 length: 15 amino acids. The germline CDR1 and CDR2 sequences are LNHDA and SQIVND (reference sequence). As DNA, the CDR3 is TGTGCCAGTAGTAAATTAACGAGTGGGAACACTGAAGCTTTCTTT. Translated: CASSKLTSGNTEAFF.

V and J are TRBV6-5 and TRBJ1-2; D not certain. Germline V gene data show CDR1 as MNHEY and CDR2 as SVGAGI. Trimming pared 0 bases from V and 2 bases from J, leaving 7 bases between. The CDR3 has 14 amino acids. Written as DNA, the CDR3 is TGTGCCAGCAGTTACTCGAGTTGGAACTATGGCTACACCTTC. Translated, it gives CASSYSSWNYGYTF.

The chain links TRBV27 to TRBJ2-7, with D maybe TRBD2 (5 bases). Germline V gene sequence: CDR1 MNHEY, CDR2 SMNVEV (reference sequence). Between the trimmed V and J ends, which lost 5 bases and 3 bases, there was a span of 17 bases. The CDR3 is 15 amino acids. CDR3 amino acids: CASSPRRSYNYEQYF. CDR3 sequence (DNA): TGTGCCAGCAGTCCTAGGAGGAGTTATAACTACGAGCAGTACTTC.

V gene TRBV6-1 combines with J gene TRBJ2-3; no reliable D call. Germline V lookup: CDR1 MNHNS, CDR2 SASEGT. V shed 4 bases and J shed 4 bases, with 6 bases lying between them. The CDR3 contains 12 residues. The CDR3 nucleotides read TGTGCCAGCAGTGTAGGCGCAGATACGCAGTATTTT. It codes for CASSVGADTQYF.

The V gene is TRBV28, the J gene TRBJ1-2, with a tentative D call TRBD1 (5 bases). The germline gives CDR1 MDHEN, CDR2 SYDVKM. V was pared by 7 bases and J by 7 bases, with 13 bases between. CDR3 length: 12 amino acids. CDR3 sequence (DNA): TGTGCCAGCACCCCGGGGCGCGGTGGCTACACCTTC. It translates to CASTPGRGGYTF.

The chain employs TRBV2 and TRBJ2-1; D ambiguous. The CDR3 covers 13 residues. With 2 bases removed from V and 14 bases from J, the gap between germline ends came to 16 bases. Germline V gene sequence: CDR1 SNHLY, CDR2 FYNNEI. CDR3 DNA sequence: TGTGCCAGCAGTGAATCGGGCCGACGGTCGAAGTTCTTC. It translates to CASSESGRRSKFF.

V usage is TRBV19 and J usage is TRBJ1-2; TRBD1 might be the D (6 bases). Trimming removed 4 bases at V and 4 bases at J, with 10 bases between. The germline gives CDR1 LNHDA, CDR2 SQIVND (reference sequence). The length of the CDR3 is 13 residues. Here the CDR3 reads CASSKTGAYGYTF. CDR3 nucleotides: TGTGCCAGTAGTAAGACAGGAGCCTATGGCTACACCTTC. Complete variable domain (other parts from reference TRBV19 and TRBJ1-2): DGGITQSPKYLFRKEGQNVTLSCEQNLNHDAMYWYRQDPGQGLRLIYYSQIVNDFQKGDIAEGYSVSREKKESFPLTVTSAQKNPTAFYLCASSKTGAYGYTFGSGTRLTVV.

This clone was seen only a few times. The chain recombines TRBV6-6 with TRBJ2-1; 7 positions match TRBD1. V lost 5 bases, J lost 5 bases, and 9 bases stayed unmatched. The CDR3 length is 15 residues. Per the germline V gene, CDR1 is MNHNY and CDR2 is SVGAGI (reference sequence). The CDR3 here is CASSTHRGTHNEQFF. The DNA for the CDR3 is TGTGCCAGCAGTACCCACAGGGGAACCCACAATGAGCAGTTCTTC.

V usage is TRBV5-1 and J usage is TRBJ2-5; D remains ambiguous. This CDR3 contains 12 residues. The V end was cut by 0 bases, the J end by 5 bases, with 5 bases between. The V gene's germline CDR1 is SGHRS and CDR2 YFSETQ. The CDR3: CASSLAFETQYF. Here the CDR3 DNA reads TGCGCCAGCAGCTTGGCCTTCGAGACCCAGTACTTC.

In its sample, this clone was seen once. This chain links TRBV7-2 with TRBJ1-5; D not resolved. V gave up 1 base and J gave up 6 bases, with 7 bases separating them. This CDR3 contains 13 residues. Germline CDR1 is SGHTA and CDR2 is FQGNSA. CDR3 bases: TGTGCCAGCAGCTTAGGAATCGGTCAGCCCCAGCATTTT. Translation gives CASSLGIGQPQHF. The full variable domain, in which reference TRBV7-2 and TRBJ1-5 provide the parts outside the CDR3, is GAGVSQSPSNKVTEKGKDVELRCDPISGHTALYWYRQSLGQGLEFLIYFQGNSAPDKSGLPSDRFSAERTGGSVSTLTIQRTQQEDSAVYLCASSLGIGQPQHFGDGTRLSIL.

The chain has TRBV28 and TRBJ1-3; the D gene is possibly TRBD1 (5 bases). The CDR3 is made up of 16 amino acids. Germline V gives CDR1 MDHEN, CDR2 SYDVKM. Trimming took off 3 bases at V and 0 bases at J, with 12 bases between the two ends. CDR3 nucleotide sequence: TGTGCCAGCAGTTTTGCCGACAGCCTCTCTGGAAACACCATATATTTT. Translated: CASSFADSLSGNTIYF.

CDR3 loop: CASSQEETQYF. The CDR3 DNA reads as TGTGCCAGCAGCCAAGAAGAGACCCAGTACTTC. V gene TRBV14 combines with J gene TRBJ2-5; D is uncertain. The germline gives CDR1 SGHDN, CDR2 FVKESK. Between the trimmed V and J ends, which lost 0 bases and 4 bases, there was a span of 0 bases. The length of the CDR3 is 11 residues. Full variable domain (missing parts from reference TRBV14 and TRBJ2-5): EAGVTQFPSHSVIEKGQTVTLRCDPISGHDNLYWYRRVMGKEIKFLLHFVKESKQDESGMPNNRFLAERTGGTYSTLKVQPAELEDSGVYFCASSQEETQYFGPGTRLLVL.

This chain uses TRBV30 with TRBJ2-1; D is perhaps TRBD1 or TRBD2 (5 bases each). The CDR3 loop spans 17 amino acids. From germline, CDR1 is GTSNPN and CDR2 SVGIG (reference sequence). V dropped 8 bases and J dropped 2 bases, with 25 bases sitting between them. The CDR3 sequence: CALTDTGRRGTYNEQFF. As DNA, the CDR3 is TGTGCCCTTACCGACACGGGGAGAAGGGGCACCTACAATGAGCAGTTCTTC.

The chain couples TRBV4-1 to TRBJ1-1; perhaps TRBD1 as D (5 bases). The CDR3 totals 13 residues. Trimming removed 4 bases at V and 4 bases at J, with 10 bases between. Germline loops: CDR1 MGHRA, CDR2 YSYEKL. This chain's CDR3 is CASSRGEGTEAFF. CDR3 coding DNA: TGCGCCAGCAGCCGAGGGGAGGGCACTGAAGCTTTCTTT.

Here the CDR3 reads CASSPTGLWNQPQHF. The CDR3 DNA follows: TGTGCCAGCTCACCTACAGGGTTGTGGAATCAGCCCCAGCATTTT. This rearrangement joins TRBV18 to TRBJ1-5; perhaps TRBD1 as D (6 bases). The germline V and J ends were trimmed by 3 bases and 4 bases, with 13 bases remaining between them. This CDR3 region has 15 residues. The germline gives CDR1 KGHSH, CDR2 LQKENI.

The chain carries TRBV5-6 and TRBJ1-2, with 7 bases matching TRBD1. Germline V gene sequence: CDR1 SGHDT, CDR2 YYEEEE. The CDR3 loop spans 15 amino acids. V was pared by 0 bases and J by 4 bases, with 6 bases of the junction left unmatched. The DNA for the CDR3 is TGTGCCAGCAGCTTGGATGCCAGGGGGACCTATGGCTACACCTTC. As protein: CASSLDARGTYGYTF.

The chain has TRBV9 and TRBJ2-5; 7 positions agree with TRBD2. The CDR3 contains 18 residues. CDR1 is SGDLS, CDR2 YYNGEE, per germline. With 1 base clipped from V and 1 base from J, the junction kept 13 bases outside the gene matches. The CDR3 loop reads CASSVRASGEIFQETQYF. DNA of the CDR3: TGTGCCAGCAGCGTAAGGGCTAGCGGAGAGATCTTCCAAGAGACCCAGTACTTC. The whole variable domain, filled in from reference TRBV9 and TRBJ2-5, reads DSGVTQTPKHLITATGQRVTLRCSPRSGDLSVYWYQQSLDQGLQFLIQYYNGEERAKGNILERFSAQQFPDLHSELNLSSLELGDSALYFCASSVRASGEIFQETQYFGPGTRLLVL.

This rearrangement joins TRBV5-1 to TRBJ1-3; D is possibly TRBD1 (5 bases). V was shortened by 2 bases and J by 0 bases, with 15 bases between the two germline ends. This CDR3 is built from 17 residues. Looked up from germline, CDR1 is SGHRS and CDR2 is YFSETQ. The CDR3 spells CASSFLPGRYSGNTIYF. The CDR3, as DNA: TGCGCCAGCAGCTTTCTCCCGGGACGTTACTCTGGAAACACCATATATTTT.

This clone was detected ten times or more. The chain recombines TRBV30 with TRBJ1-1, with D possibly matching TRBD1 (6 bases). CDR1 and CDR2 from the germline V gene are GTSNPN and SVGIG (reference sequence). The germline V and J ends were trimmed by 3 bases and 3 bases, with 14 bases remaining between them. CDR3 length: 14 residues. CDR3 bases: TGTGCCTGGAGCCTCACTGGACAGCACACTGAAGCTTTCTTT. Encoded protein: CAWSLTGQHTEAFF.

This chain links TRBV5-6 with TRBJ1-5, with D possibly TRBD1 on 5 matching bases. This CDR3 comprises 14 residues. Germline V gene data show CDR1 as SGHDT and CDR2 as YYEEEE. V lost 6 bases to trimming and J lost 7 bases, with 17 bases between them. This CDR3 reads CASTQRGSGQPQHF. CDR3 bases: TGTGCCAGCACTCAAAGGGGTAGTGGGCAGCCCCAGCATTTT.